These T cell receptor beta chains were read from a single sample in a study of blood T cell repertoires in COVID-19. Clones were sequenced by immunoSEQ multiplex PCR, and TCRdb holds only the in-frame ones, with some missing. The data show around 80,000 clones, more than 80% seen once. The sample taken for sequencing was peripheral blood. The receptors were sampled from a woman aged 65 to 85 with acute or convalescent COVID-19. Both conserved end residues are part of each CDR3. The D gene is left open where the match is weak. Clone size is not always given. Where it is, it says once, few, many or a class for expanded clones.

V gene: TRBV28
J gene: TRBJ2-7
clone size: once
CDR3 length: 13
D gene: NA
CDR3 protein: CAIKGPMAYEQYF
CDR3 DNA: TGTGCCATAAAGGGGCCCATGGCCTACGAGCAGTACTTC

V gene: TRBV7-6
J gene: TRBJ2-2
clone size: NA
CDR3 length: 18
D gene: TRBD2
CDR3 protein: CASSLIPLAGAPTGELFF
CDR3 DNA: TGTGCCAGCAGCTTAATCCCACTAGCGGGGGCGCCCACCGGGGAGCTGTTTTTT

V gene: TRBV19
J gene: TRBJ1-1
clone size: NA
CDR3 length: 13
D gene: NA
CDR3 protein: CASSIRAGTEAFF
CDR3 DNA: TGTGCCAGTAGTATAAGAGCGGGCACTGAAGCTTTCTTT

V gene: TRBV21-1
J gene: TRBJ1-1
clone size: NA
CDR3 length: 11
D gene: NA
CDR3 protein: CASTLKGEAFF
CDR3 DNA: TGTGCCAGCACCTTAAAGGGGGAAGCTTTCTTT

V gene: TRBV3-1/TRBV3-2
J gene: TRBJ1-3
clone size: NA
CDR3 length: 15
D gene: NA
CDR3 protein: CASSQDLGGGQARYF
CDR3 DNA: TGTGCCAGCAGCCAAGATCTAGGCGGGGGTCAGGCGAGATATTTT

V gene: TRBV5-5
J gene: TRBJ2-7
clone size: NA
CDR3 length: 14
D gene: TRBD2
CDR3 protein: CASSLAGGHDEQYF
CDR3 DNA: TGTGCCAGCAGCTTAGCGGGGGGACACGACGAGCAGTACTTC

V gene: TRBV5-6
J gene: TRBJ1-1
clone size: NA
CDR3 length: 12
D gene: NA
CDR3 protein: CASSLDYTEAFF
CDR3 DNA: TGTGCCAGCAGCCTAGATTACACTGAAGCTTTCTTT

V gene: TRBV7-3
J gene: TRBJ1-6
clone size: NA
CDR3 length: 13
D gene: NA
CDR3 protein: CASSFQVYSPLHF
CDR3 DNA: TGTGCCAGCAGCTTTCAGGTCTATTCACCCCTCCACTTT

V gene: TRBV5-8
J gene: TRBJ1-4
clone size: NA
CDR3 length: 16
D gene: TRBD1
CDR3 protein: CASSPGTGLSNEKLFF
CDR3 DNA: TGTGCCAGCAGCCCAGGGACAGGGCTTTCAAATGAAAAACTGTTTTTT

V gene: TRBV12-3/TRBV12-4
J gene: TRBJ2-5
clone size: NA
CDR3 length: 12
D gene: NA
CDR3 protein: CASGERPETQYF
CDR3 DNA: TGTGCCAGCGGAGAACGCCCAGAGACCCAGTACTTC

V gene: TRBV18
J gene: TRBJ2-7
clone size: once
CDR3 length: 15
D gene: NA
CDR3 protein: CASSRGLDTGYEQYF
CDR3 DNA: TGTGCCAGCTCACGGGGACTGGACACAGGCTACGAGCAGTACTTC

V gene: TRBV5-1
J gene: TRBJ1-4
clone size: once
CDR3 length: 15
D gene: TRBD1
CDR3 protein: CASTPGQATNEKLFF
CDR3 DNA: TGCGCCAGCACCCCCGGACAGGCAACTAATGAAAAACTGTTTTTT

V gene: TRBV3-1/TRBV3-2
J gene: TRBJ2-2
clone size: NA
CDR3 length: 12
D gene: NA
CDR3 protein: CASSSQTGELFF
CDR3 DNA: TGTGCCAGCAGCTCGCAGACCGGGGAGCTGTTTTTT

V gene: TRBV6-5
J gene: TRBJ1-4
clone size: NA
CDR3 length: 14
D gene: TRBD1
CDR3 protein: CASCRQGSGEKLFF
CDR3 DNA: TGTGCCAGCTGCCGACAGGGATCGGGTGAAAAACTGTTTTTT

V gene: TRBV7-2
J gene: TRBJ2-1
clone size: NA
CDR3 length: 14
D gene: TRBD1
CDR3 protein: CASSYDRGWDEQFF
CDR3 DNA: TGTGCCAGCAGCTATGACAGGGGGTGGGATGAGCAGTTCTTC

V gene: TRBV7-2
J gene: TRBJ2-1
clone size: NA
CDR3 length: 15
D gene: TRBD2
CDR3 protein: CASSARGTSYNEQFF
CDR3 DNA: TGTGCCAGCAGCGCGCGGGGGACCTCCTACAATGAGCAGTTCTTC

V gene: TRBV5-1
J gene: TRBJ1-1
clone size: NA
CDR3 length: 13
D gene: NA
CDR3 protein: CASSNGEDTEAFF
CDR3 DNA: TGCGCCAGCAGTAACGGGGAAGACACTGAAGCTTTCTTT

V gene: TRBV7-2
J gene: TRBJ1-5
clone size: NA
CDR3 length: 14
D gene: TRBD1
CDR3 protein: CASSLRQGYQPQHF
CDR3 DNA: TGTGCCAGCAGCCTAAGACAGGGCTATCAGCCCCAGCATTTT

V gene: TRBV5-6
J gene: TRBJ1-5
clone size: NA
CDR3 length: 18
D gene: NA
CDR3 protein: CASSLYSAGGDINQPQHF
CDR3 DNA: TGTGCCAGCAGCTTGTATTCAGCGGGAGGAGATATCAATCAGCCCCAGCATTTT

V gene: TRBV4-2
J gene: TRBJ2-5
clone size: NA
CDR3 length: 16
D gene: TRBD2
CDR3 protein: CASSHDGTSGVETQYF
CDR3 DNA: TGTGCCAGCAGCCATGACGGGACTAGCGGGGTTGAGACCCAGTACTTC

V gene: TRBV2
J gene: TRBJ1-6
clone size: NA
CDR3 length: 12
D gene: NA
CDR3 protein: CASSVLYSPLHF
CDR3 DNA: TGTGCCAGCAGTGTTCTATATTCACCCCTCCACTTT

V gene: TRBV13
J gene: TRBJ1-2
clone size: NA
CDR3 length: 15
D gene: TRBD1
CDR3 protein: CASSNTGGADYGYTF
CDR3 DNA: TGTGCCAGCAGCAACACAGGGGGCGCGGACTATGGCTACACCTTC

V gene: TRBV5-6
J gene: TRBJ2-4
clone size: NA
CDR3 length: 14
D gene: TRBD1
CDR3 protein: CASSLWDRISIQYF
CDR3 DNA: TGTGCCAGCAGCTTGTGGGACAGAATAAGCATTCAGTACTTC

V gene: TRBV2
J gene: TRBJ2-7
clone size: NA
CDR3 length: 14
D gene: TRBD2
CDR3 protein: CASSERRGSYEQYF
CDR3 DNA: TGTGCCAGCAGTGAACGGCGGGGGTCGTACGAGCAGTACTTC

V gene: TRBV9
J gene: TRBJ2-2
clone size: NA
CDR3 length: 16
D gene: TRBD2
CDR3 protein: CASSVGTSGSTGELFF
CDR3 DNA: TGTGCCAGCAGCGTAGGGACTAGCGGGAGCACCGGGGAGCTGTTTTTT

V gene: TRBV15
J gene: TRBJ1-1
clone size: NA
CDR3 length: 14
D gene: NA
CDR3 protein: CATSTRASGTEAFF
CDR3 DNA: TGTGCCACCAGCACCCGGGCTTCAGGGACTGAAGCTTTCTTT

V gene: TRBV20-1
J gene: TRBJ1-5
clone size: NA
CDR3 length: 11
D gene: NA
CDR3 protein: CSAERSDLQHF
CDR3 DNA: TGCAGTGCGGAGAGGTCAGATCTCCAGCATTTT

V gene: TRBV29-1
J gene: TRBJ1-3
clone size: NA
CDR3 length: 11
D gene: NA
CDR3 protein: CSVHSGNTIYF
CDR3 DNA: TGCAGCGTACACTCTGGAAACACCATATATTTT

V gene: TRBV5-1
J gene: TRBJ1-1
clone size: NA
CDR3 length: 14
D gene: TRBD1
CDR3 protein: CASSLETGGNEAFF
CDR3 DNA: TGCGCCAGCAGCTTGGAGACAGGGGGTAATGAAGCTTTCTTT

V gene: TRBV24-1
J gene: TRBJ2-1
clone size: NA
CDR3 length: 16
D gene: TRBD1
CDR3 protein: CATSDRQGLNYNEQFF
CDR3 DNA: TGTGCCACCAGTGATAGACAGGGCCTAAATTACAATGAGCAGTTCTTC

V gene: TRBV7-2
J gene: TRBJ2-2
clone size: NA
CDR3 length: 15
D gene: NA
CDR3 protein: CASSYGRLNTGELFF
CDR3 DNA: TGTGCCAGCAGCTATGGCAGACTAAACACCGGGGAGCTGTTTTTT

V gene: TRBV11-2
J gene: TRBJ2-7
clone size: few
CDR3 length: 13
D gene: TRBD2
CDR3 protein: CASSLGREYEQYF
CDR3 DNA: TGTGCCAGCAGCTTAGGGCGGGAGTACGAGCAGTACTTC

V gene: TRBV11-1
J gene: TRBJ2-3
clone size: NA
CDR3 length: 12
D gene: NA
CDR3 protein: CASSPRSDTQYF
CDR3 DNA: TGTGCCAGCAGCCCCCGGTCGGATACGCAGTATTTT

V gene: TRBV9
J gene: TRBJ1-2
clone size: NA
CDR3 length: 13
D gene: NA
CDR3 protein: CASSRGHAYGYTF
CDR3 DNA: TGTGCCAGCAGCCGTGGACACGCCTATGGCTACACCTTC

V gene: TRBV27
J gene: TRBJ2-7
clone size: NA
CDR3 length: 15
D gene: TRBD1
CDR3 protein: CASSLSQGSSYEQYF
CDR3 DNA: TGTGCCAGCAGTTTATCACAGGGGAGCTCCTACGAGCAGTACTTC

V gene: TRBV13
J gene: TRBJ2-1
clone size: NA
CDR3 length: 14
D gene: TRBD2
CDR3 protein: CASSLLSGGGGQFF
CDR3 DNA: TGTGCCAGCAGCCTTCTGAGCGGGGGAGGAGGGCAGTTCTTC

V gene: TRBV4-3
J gene: TRBJ2-3
clone size: NA
CDR3 length: 18
D gene: TRBD2
CDR3 protein: CASSQELAGGPIADTQYF
CDR3 DNA: TGCGCCAGCAGCCAAGAACTAGCGGGGGGGCCGATAGCAGATACGCAGTATTTT

V gene: TRBV6-1
J gene: TRBJ1-4
clone size: NA
CDR3 length: 14
D gene: NA
CDR3 protein: CASSRGGSNEKLFF
CDR3 DNA: TGTGCCAGCAGCCGAGGAGGATCTAATGAAAAACTGTTTTTT

V gene: TRBV7-6
J gene: TRBJ2-1
clone size: NA
CDR3 length: 16
D gene: TRBD2
CDR3 protein: CASSLAGGAGYNEQFF
CDR3 DNA: TGTGCCAGCAGCTTAGCCGGGGGGGCCGGGTACAATGAGCAGTTCTTC

V gene: TRBV5-1
J gene: TRBJ1-1
clone size: NA
CDR3 length: 15
D gene: NA
CDR3 protein: CASSSTGTLNTEAFF
CDR3 DNA: TGCGCCAGCAGCTCAACGGGGACTTTGAACACTGAAGCTTTCTTT

V gene: TRBV4-3
J gene: TRBJ2-1
clone size: NA
CDR3 length: 17
D gene: TRBD1
CDR3 protein: CASSQDGTQGVYNEQFF
CDR3 DNA: TGCGCCAGCAGCCAAGACGGAACCCAGGGGGTTTACAATGAGCAGTTCTTC

V gene: TRBV24-1
J gene: TRBJ1-5
clone size: NA
CDR3 length: 13
D gene: NA
CDR3 protein: CATSEDVRGPQHF
CDR3 DNA: TGTGCCACCAGTGAGGACGTCCGGGGGCCCCAGCATTTT

V gene: TRBV7-8
J gene: TRBJ1-2
clone size: NA
CDR3 length: 14
D gene: NA
CDR3 protein: CASSRDGGSSGYTF
CDR3 DNA: TGTGCCAGCAGCCGAGACGGGGGATCGTCCGGCTACACCTTC

V gene: TRBV11-2
J gene: TRBJ2-1
clone size: NA
CDR3 length: 16
D gene: NA
CDR3 protein: CASSKLYQGSYNEQFF
CDR3 DNA: TGTGCCAGCAGCAAACTATATCAGGGGTCCTACAATGAGCAGTTCTTC

V gene: TRBV19
J gene: TRBJ1-6
clone size: NA
CDR3 length: 12
D gene: NA
CDR3 protein: CASKEGGSPLHF
CDR3 DNA: TGTGCCAGTAAGGAGGGAGGTTCACCCCTCCACTTT

V gene: TRBV7-8
J gene: TRBJ1-5
clone size: NA
CDR3 length: 13
D gene: NA
CDR3 protein: CASSYHRNQPQHF
CDR3 DNA: TGTGCCAGCAGTTACCACAGAAATCAGCCCCAGCATTTT